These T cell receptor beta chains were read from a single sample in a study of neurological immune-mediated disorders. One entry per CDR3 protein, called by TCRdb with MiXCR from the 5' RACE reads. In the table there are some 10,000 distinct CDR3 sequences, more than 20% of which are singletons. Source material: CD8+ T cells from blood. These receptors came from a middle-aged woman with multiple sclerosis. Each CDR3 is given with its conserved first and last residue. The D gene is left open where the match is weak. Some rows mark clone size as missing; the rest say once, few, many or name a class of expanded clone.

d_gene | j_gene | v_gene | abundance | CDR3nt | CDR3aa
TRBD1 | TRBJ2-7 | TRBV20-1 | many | TGCAGTGCTAGAGCGGGGGACAGGGACTACGAGCAGTACTTC | CSARAGDRDYEQYF
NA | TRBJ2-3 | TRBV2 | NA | TGTGCCAGCAGTCCCCAAACTCGGACAGATACGCAGTATTTT | CASSPQTRTDTQYF
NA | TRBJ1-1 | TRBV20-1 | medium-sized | TGCAGTGCCCCCCCTACAGTGAACACTGAAGCTTTCTTT | CSAPPTVNTEAFF
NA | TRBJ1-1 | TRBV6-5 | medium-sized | TGTGCCAGCAGTGGCGACAGTTTGAACACTGAAGCTTTCTTT | CASSGDSLNTEAFF
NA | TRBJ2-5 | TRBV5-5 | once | TGTGCCAGCAGGTTGGACTTCCAAGAGACCCAGTACTTC | CASRLDFQETQYF
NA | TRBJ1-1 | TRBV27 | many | TGTGCCAGCACTTATTTTAATGAAGCTTTCTTT | CASTYFNEAFF
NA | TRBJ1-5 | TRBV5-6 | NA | TGTGCCAGCAGCTTCGGGATGGGGGAAAATCAGCCCCAGCATTTT | CASSFGMGENQPQHF
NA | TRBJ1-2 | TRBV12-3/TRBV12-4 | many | TGTGCCAGCAGTTTAAATCCCTATGGCTACACCTTC | CASSLNPYGYTF
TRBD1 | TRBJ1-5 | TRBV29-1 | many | TGCAGCGTTGAACCAGGGGGAGGACAGCCCCAGCATTTT | CSVEPGGGQPQHF
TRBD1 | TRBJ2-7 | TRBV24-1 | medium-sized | TGTGCCACCAGTGATTCGGACAGGGGGACATCCTACGAGCAGTACTTC | CATSDSDRGTSYEQYF
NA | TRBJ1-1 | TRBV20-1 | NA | TGCAGTGCTACCACAGGGAAGGGCACTGAAGCTTTCTTT | CSATTGKGTEAFF
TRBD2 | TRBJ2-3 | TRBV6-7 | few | TGTGCCAGCAGTTCCCTACAGCGGGGGAGCACAGATACGCAGTATTTT | CASSSLQRGSTDTQYF
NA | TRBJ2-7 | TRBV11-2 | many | TGTGCCAGCAGCTTAGATTATACGTACGAGCAGTACTTC | CASSLDYTYEQYF
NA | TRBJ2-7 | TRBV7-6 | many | TGTGCCAGCAGCTTAGGCTGGGGGTCTTTGTCCTACGAGCAGTACTTC | CASSLGWGSLSYEQYF
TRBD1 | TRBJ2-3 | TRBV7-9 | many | TGTGCCAGCAGCTTACCCCAACAGGGGGGCTACACAGATACGCAGTATTTT | CASSLPQQGGYTDTQYF
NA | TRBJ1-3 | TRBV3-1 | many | TGTGCCAGCAGCCCCGAGGTCGGGGACGGAGCGAACACCATATATTTT | CASSPEVGDGANTIYF
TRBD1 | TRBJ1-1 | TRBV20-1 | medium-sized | TGCAGTGCTACAGGGGGCAGTTCCACCACTGAAGCTTTCTTT | CSATGGSSTTEAFF
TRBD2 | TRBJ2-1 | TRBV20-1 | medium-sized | TGCAGTGCTGAGACTAGCGGGGGGGTTATGGCCAATGAGCAGTTCTTC | CSAETSGGVMANEQFF
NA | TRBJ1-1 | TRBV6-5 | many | TGTGCCAGCAGTTACGGACGGGCATCCTCCACTGAAGCTTTCTTT | CASSYGRASSTEAFF
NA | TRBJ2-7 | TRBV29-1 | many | TGCAGCGTTGGAAGCCGCTACTCCTACGAGCAGTACTTC | CSVGSRYSYEQYF
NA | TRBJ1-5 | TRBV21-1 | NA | TGTGCCAGCAGCAAAGAAGTGTTGGATTATAGCAATCAGCCCCAGCATTTT | CASSKEVLDYSNQPQHF
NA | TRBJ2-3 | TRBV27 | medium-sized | TGTGCCAGCAGTTTATGGCAGGATGCAGATACGCAGTATTTT | CASSLWQDADTQYF
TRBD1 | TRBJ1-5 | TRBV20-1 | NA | TGCAGTGCTTCCCTTGACAGGGGTGGGCAGCCCCAGCATTTT | CSASLDRGGQPQHF
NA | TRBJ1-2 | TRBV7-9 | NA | TGTGCCAGCAGTAAGAACAGGGCTTTGGAAGGCTACACCTTC | CASSKNRALEGYTF
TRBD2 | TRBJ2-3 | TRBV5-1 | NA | TGCGCCAGCAGCTTGGCTAGCGGACACACAGATACGCAGTATTTT | CASSLASGHTDTQYF
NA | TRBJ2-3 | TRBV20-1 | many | TGCAGTGCATCTGACGGCAATACGCAGTATTTT | CSASDGNTQYF
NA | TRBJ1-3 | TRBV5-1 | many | TGCGCCAGCAGCCCCTCAGGGGCCCTCTCTGGAAACACCATATATTTT | CASSPSGALSGNTIYF
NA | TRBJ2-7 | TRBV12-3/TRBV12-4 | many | TGTGCCAGCAGTCTTCCCTCTTACGAGCAGTACTTC | CASSLPSYEQYF